Each of the 7 T cell receptor beta chains below was sequenced from the same sample in a study of T-cell reconstitution after alpha-beta-depleted transplantation in children (dated by TCRdb to the mid-2010s). The receptor library was made with PCR. The instrument given in TCRdb is Illumina HiSeq 2500. TCR libraries were prepared with molecular barcoding, using unique molecular identifiers to normalize TCRbeta repertoire quantification. The raw public data were reprocessed by TCRdb itself: fastp quality trimming at Q25, MiXCR clonotype calling, in-frame beta chains only. Each entry is one CDR3 protein sequence, shown with its most common DNA and genes. The sample has just over 950,000 distinct CDR3 sequences on record, roughly 29% of them singletons. The ten largest clonotypes hold roughly 28% of the sample. Sample treatment or condition, as interpreted from the label and publication: allogeneic hematopoietic cell transplantation with graft depleted of TCRalphabeta T cells and CD19 B cells.

Material: PBMCs, mostly from graft donor cells, obtained 360 days after TCRalphabeta/CD19-depleted stem cell transplant. These receptors were taken from a boy in the first two years of life who had a stem cell transplant for SCID, so the T cells may come from the graft donor.

The chain is built from TRBV20-1 and TRBJ2-7, with D tentatively TRBD1 or TRBD2 (6 bases each). This CDR3 contains 13 residues. Looked up from germline, CDR1 is DFQATT and CDR2 is SNEGSKA (reference sequence). The CDR3 spells CSARGHSAREQYF. Here the CDR3 DNA reads TGCAGCGCACGGGGGCATTCAGCTCGCGAGCAGTACTTC.

This clonotype was detected a few times. V and J are TRBV3-1 and TRBJ2-5; D is perhaps TRBD2 (5 bases). This CDR3 is 17 amino acids long. Germline loops: CDR1 LGHDT, CDR2 YNNKEL (reference sequence). V gave up 4 bases and J gave up 2 bases, with 20 bases separating them. The CDR3 loop reads CASSPPRALRRQETQYF. In DNA, the CDR3 is TGTGCCAGCAGCCCCCCTCGGGCCCTCAGGAGGCAAGAGACCCAGTACTTC.

The genes are TRBV7-9 and TRBJ1-1; D call uncertain. The germline gives CDR1 SEHNR, CDR2 FQNEAQ (reference sequence). Trimming stripped 4 bases from V and 4 bases from J, with 4 bases between. The CDR3 consists of 11 residues. The CDR3 protein is CASSSITEAFF. The CDR3 region has the DNA TGTGCCAGCAGCTCCATCACTGAAGCTTTCTTT. The full variable domain, in which reference TRBV7-9 and TRBJ1-1 provide the parts outside the CDR3, is DTGVSQNPRHKITKRGQNVTFRCDPISEHNRLYWYRQTLGQGPEFLTYFQNEAQLEKSRLLSDRFSAERPKGSFSTLEIQRTEQGDSAMYLCASSSITEAFFGQGTRLTVV.

This clonotype was observed once. The genes are TRBV7-7 and TRBJ2-1, with 15 nucleotides matching TRBD2. CDR3 length: 16 residues. Germline V CDR1 and CDR2: SSHAT, FNYEAQ (reference sequence). V dropped 5 bases and J dropped 9; count of bases not matched to a gene: 8. The CDR3 protein is CASSRITGLAGGEQFF. CDR3 DNA sequence: TGTGCCAGCAGCCGTATAACGGGACTAGCGGGGGGTGAGCAGTTCTTC.

This rearrangement joins TRBV12-3 or TRBV12-4 to TRBJ2-1, with 7 bases lining up with TRBD2. The V segment lost 7 bases and the J segment 6 bases; nucleotides outside the gene matches: 6. The CDR3 length is 13 residues. CDR3 residues: CASTLTSPNEQFF. The CDR3 DNA reads as TGTGCCAGCACCCTGACTAGCCCCAATGAGCAGTTCTTC.

The sample holds a few counts of this clonotype. The rearrangement links TRBV20-1 to TRBJ1-4; D is ambiguous. Germline CDR1 DFQATT, CDR2 SNEGSKA (reference sequence). V was trimmed by 2 bases and J by 7 bases, leaving 11 bases between them. The CDR3 contains 13 residues. The CDR3 sequence: CSARTAWSEKLFF. The CDR3 coding sequence is TGCAGTGCTAGAACAGCCTGGAGTGAAAAACTGTTTTTT.

The rearrangement links TRBV7-8 to TRBJ1-5; TRBD1 is a possible D gene (6 bases). The CDR3 spans 16 residues. The germline V gene has CDR1 SGHVS and CDR2 FQNEAQ. Trimming pared 5 bases from V and 2 bases from J, leaving 16 bases between. In DNA, the CDR3 is TGTGCCAGCAGCCCAGCGGTCTACAGGGGCAATCAGCCCCAGCATTTT. Protein sequence: CASSPAVYRGNQPQHF.